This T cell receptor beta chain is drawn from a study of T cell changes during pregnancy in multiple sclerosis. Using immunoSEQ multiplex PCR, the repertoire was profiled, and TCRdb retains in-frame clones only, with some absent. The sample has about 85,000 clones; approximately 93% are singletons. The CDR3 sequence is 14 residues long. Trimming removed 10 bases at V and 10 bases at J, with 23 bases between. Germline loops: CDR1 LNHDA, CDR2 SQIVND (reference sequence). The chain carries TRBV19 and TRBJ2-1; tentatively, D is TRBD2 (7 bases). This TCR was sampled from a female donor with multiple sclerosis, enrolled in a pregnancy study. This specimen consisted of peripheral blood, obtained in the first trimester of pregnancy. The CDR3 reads CATRGGRRPGEQFF. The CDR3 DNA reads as TGTGCCACAAGGGGGGGGCGGCGCCCCGGGGAGCAGTTCTTC.